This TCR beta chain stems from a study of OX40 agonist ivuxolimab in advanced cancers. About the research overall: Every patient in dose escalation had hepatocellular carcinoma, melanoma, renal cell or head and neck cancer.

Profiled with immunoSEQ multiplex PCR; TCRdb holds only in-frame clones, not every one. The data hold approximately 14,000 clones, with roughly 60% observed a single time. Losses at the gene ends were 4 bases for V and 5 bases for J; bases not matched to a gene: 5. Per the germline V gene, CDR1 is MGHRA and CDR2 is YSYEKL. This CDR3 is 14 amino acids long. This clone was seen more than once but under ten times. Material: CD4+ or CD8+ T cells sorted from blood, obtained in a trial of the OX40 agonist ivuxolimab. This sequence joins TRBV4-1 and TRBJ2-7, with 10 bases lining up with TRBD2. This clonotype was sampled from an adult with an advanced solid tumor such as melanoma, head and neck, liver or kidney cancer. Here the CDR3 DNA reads TGCGCCAGCAGCCGAAGCGGGGGGGGCAACGAGCAGTACTTC. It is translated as CASSRSGGGNEQYF.